This TCR beta chain was identified in a study of OX40 agonist ivuxolimab in advanced cancers. Study-level results: Low normalized clonal expansion also occurred in some nonresponding patients.

The CDR3 totals 18 residues. Germline CDR1 is MGHDK and CDR2 is SYGVNS. The junction had 17 bases not matched to a gene; V was cut back by 10 bases and J by 1 base. On this clone: Its antigen is unidentified.

Only in-frame clones appear in the TCRdb table, and some are missing; sequencing was by immunoSEQ multiplex PCR. This sample has around 100,000 clones, with around 90% found just once. The TCR was taken from an adult with an advanced solid tumor such as melanoma, head and neck, liver or kidney cancer. This material consisted of CD4+ or CD8+ T cells sorted from blood, taken in a trial of the OX40 agonist ivuxolimab. V gene TRBV25-1 combines with J gene TRBJ2-1; 9 nucleotides agree with TRBD1. Written as DNA, the CDR3 is TGTGCCACCGACCTCAATACGGACAGGGGCATGTCCTACAATGAGCAGTTCTTC. Translated: CATDLNTDRGMSYNEQFF. Full variable domain (outside the CDR3, taken from reference TRBV25-1 and TRBJ2-1): EADIYQTPRYLVIGTGKKITLECSQTMGHDKMYWYQQDPGMELHLIHYSYGVNSTEKGDLSSESTVSRIRTEHFPLTLESARPSHTSQYLCATDLNTDRGMSYNEQFFGPGTRLTVL.